This T cell receptor beta chain was recovered during a study of cytomegalovirus exposure and HLA in healthy donors. Notes on this clone: Its target is not known.

Notes on the study in general: The investigators catalogued 160 or so TCR beta chains as cytomegalovirus-associated.

The study ran its PCR with 60 Vbeta and 13 Jbeta primers. Measured with immunoSEQ multiplex PCR; TCRdb has only the in-frame clones, and not every one. Of over 150,000 clones listed, approximately 67% are singletons. Germline lookup yields CDR1 MGHDK and CDR2 SYGVNS. With 4 bases removed from V and 0 bases from J, the gap between germline ends came to 4 bases. The CDR3 loop spans 12 amino acids. This TCR was recovered from a woman aged 18-35 years in good health and CMV-seropositive. The gene calls are TRBV25-1 and TRBJ2-7; D remains unclear. The sequenced sample consisted of PBMCs. CDR3 amino acids: CASSASSYEQYF. The CDR3 region has the DNA TGTGCCAGCAGTGCCAGCTCCTACGAGCAGTACTTC.